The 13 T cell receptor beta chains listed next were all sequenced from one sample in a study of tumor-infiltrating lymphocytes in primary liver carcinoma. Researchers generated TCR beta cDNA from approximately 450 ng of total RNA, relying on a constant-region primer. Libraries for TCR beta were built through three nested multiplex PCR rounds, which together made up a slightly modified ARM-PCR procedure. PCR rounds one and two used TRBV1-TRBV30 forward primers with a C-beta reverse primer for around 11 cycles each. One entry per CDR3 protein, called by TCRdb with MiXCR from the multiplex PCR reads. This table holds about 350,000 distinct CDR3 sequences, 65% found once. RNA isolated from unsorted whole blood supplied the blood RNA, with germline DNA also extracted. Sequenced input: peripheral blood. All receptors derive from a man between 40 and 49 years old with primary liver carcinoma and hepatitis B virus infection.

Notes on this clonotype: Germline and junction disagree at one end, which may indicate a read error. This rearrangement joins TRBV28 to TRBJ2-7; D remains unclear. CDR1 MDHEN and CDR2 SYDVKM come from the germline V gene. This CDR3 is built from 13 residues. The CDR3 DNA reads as TGTGCCGGCAGTTTAGACAAATCCTACGGGCAGTACTTC. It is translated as CAGSLDKSYGQYF. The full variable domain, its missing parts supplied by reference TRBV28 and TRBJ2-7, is DVKVTQSSRYLVKRTGEKVFLECVQDMDHENMFWYRQDPGLGLRLIYFSYDVKMKEKGDIPEGYSVSREKKERFSLILESASTNQTSMYLCAGSLDKSYGQYFGPGTRLTVT.

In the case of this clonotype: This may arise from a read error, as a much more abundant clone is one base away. CDR3 sequence reads: CTSSTGYNQPQHF. The CDR3 bases are TGTACCAGCAGCACAGGGTACAATCAGCCCCAGCATTTT. This rearrangement joins TRBV6-5 to TRBJ1-5, with a possible D match to TRBD1 (6 bases). Germline loops: CDR1 MNHEY, CDR2 SVGAGI. The CDR3 contains 13 residues.

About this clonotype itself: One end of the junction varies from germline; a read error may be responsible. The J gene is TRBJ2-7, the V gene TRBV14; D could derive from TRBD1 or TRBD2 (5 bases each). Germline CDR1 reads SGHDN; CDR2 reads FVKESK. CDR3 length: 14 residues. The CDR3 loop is CVSSRGTAAYEQYF. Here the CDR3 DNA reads TGTGTCAGCAGCCGAGGGACGGCTGCCTACGAGCAGTACTTC.

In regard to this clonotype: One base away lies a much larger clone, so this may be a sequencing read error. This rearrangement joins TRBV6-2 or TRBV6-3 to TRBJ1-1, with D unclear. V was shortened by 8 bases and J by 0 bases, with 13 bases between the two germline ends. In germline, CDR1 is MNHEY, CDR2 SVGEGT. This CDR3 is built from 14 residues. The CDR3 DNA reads TGTGCCAGCGCCGCTGACTCTATGAACACTGAAGCTTTCTTT. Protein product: CASAADSMNTEAFF.

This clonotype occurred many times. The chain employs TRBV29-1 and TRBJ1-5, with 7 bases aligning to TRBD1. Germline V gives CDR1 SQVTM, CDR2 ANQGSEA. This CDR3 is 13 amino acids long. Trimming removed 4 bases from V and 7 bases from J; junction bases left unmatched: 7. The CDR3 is CSVGRGSGQPQHF. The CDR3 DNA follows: TGCAGCGTTGGCAGGGGGTCCGGGCAGCCCCAGCATTTT. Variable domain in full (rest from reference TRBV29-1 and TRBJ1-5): SAVISQKPSRDICQRGTSLTIQCQVDSQVTMMFWYRQQPGQSLTLIATANQGSEATYESGFVIDKFPISRPNLTFSTLTVSNMSPEDSSIYLCSVGRGSGQPQHFGDGTRLSIL.

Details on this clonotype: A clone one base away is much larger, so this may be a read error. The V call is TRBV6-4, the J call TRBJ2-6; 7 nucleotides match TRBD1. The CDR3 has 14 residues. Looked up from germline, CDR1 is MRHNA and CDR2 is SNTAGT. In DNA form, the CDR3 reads TGTGCCAGCAGCACAGGGGCTGGGGCCAACCTCCTGACTTTC. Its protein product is CASSTGAGANLLTF.

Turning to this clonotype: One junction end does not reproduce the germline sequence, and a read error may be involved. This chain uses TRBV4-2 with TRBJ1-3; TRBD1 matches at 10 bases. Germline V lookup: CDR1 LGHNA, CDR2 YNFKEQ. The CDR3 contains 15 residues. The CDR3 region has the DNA TGTGCCAGCAGTCAGACAGGGGGCGCTGGAAACATCATATATTTT. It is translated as CASSQTGGAGNIIYF.

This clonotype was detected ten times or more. Here the CDR3 reads CASSQSHIHAEAFF. The CDR3 coding sequence is TGCGCCAGCAGCCAATCACATATTCACGCTGAAGCTTTCTTT. V is TRBV4-3 and J is TRBJ1-1; D is ambiguous. CDR3 size: 14 residues. With 2 bases removed from V and 6 bases from J, the gap between germline ends came to 13 bases. Per the germline V gene, CDR1 is LGHNA and CDR2 is YSLEER.

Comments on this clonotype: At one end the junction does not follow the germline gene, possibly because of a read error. This CDR3 reads CASSRQVAIYGNTF. DNA for the CDR3: TGTGCCAGCAGTCGACAGGTAGCTATCTATGGCAACACCTTC. V is TRBV11-2 and J is TRBJ1-2, with D maybe TRBD1 (6 bases). Germline values: CDR1 SGHAT, CDR2 FQNNGV. The CDR3 totals 14 residues.

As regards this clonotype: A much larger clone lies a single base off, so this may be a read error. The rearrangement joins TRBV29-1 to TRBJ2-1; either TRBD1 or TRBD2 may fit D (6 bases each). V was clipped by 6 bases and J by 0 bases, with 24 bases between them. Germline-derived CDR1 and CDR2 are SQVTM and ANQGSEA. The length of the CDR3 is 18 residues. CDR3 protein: CSVKGGRRPKSSYNEQFF. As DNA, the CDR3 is TGCAGCGTAAAGGGGGGCAGGAGGCCTAAGAGCTCCTACAATGAGCAGTTCTTC.

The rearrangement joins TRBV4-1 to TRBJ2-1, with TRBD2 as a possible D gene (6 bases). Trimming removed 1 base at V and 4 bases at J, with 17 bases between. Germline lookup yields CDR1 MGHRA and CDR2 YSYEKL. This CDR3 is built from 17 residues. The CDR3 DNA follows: TGCGCCAGCAGCCAAGGAATCGGGCGGGATCTATACAATGAGCAGTTCTTC. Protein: CASSQGIGRDLYNEQFF.

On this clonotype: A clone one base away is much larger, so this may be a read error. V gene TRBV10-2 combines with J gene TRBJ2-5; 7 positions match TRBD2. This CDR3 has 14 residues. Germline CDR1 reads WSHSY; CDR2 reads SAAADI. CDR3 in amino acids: CASSDAGVKESQYF. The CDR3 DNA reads TGCGCCAGCAGTGATGCGGGAGTAAAAGAGTCCCAGTACTTC.

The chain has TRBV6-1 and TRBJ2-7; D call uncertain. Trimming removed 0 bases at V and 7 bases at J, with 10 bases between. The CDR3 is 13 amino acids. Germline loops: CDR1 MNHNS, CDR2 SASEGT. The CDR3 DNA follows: TGTGCCAGCAGTGAAGCTAACAGATGGGAGCAGTACTTC. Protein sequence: CASSEANRWEQYF.